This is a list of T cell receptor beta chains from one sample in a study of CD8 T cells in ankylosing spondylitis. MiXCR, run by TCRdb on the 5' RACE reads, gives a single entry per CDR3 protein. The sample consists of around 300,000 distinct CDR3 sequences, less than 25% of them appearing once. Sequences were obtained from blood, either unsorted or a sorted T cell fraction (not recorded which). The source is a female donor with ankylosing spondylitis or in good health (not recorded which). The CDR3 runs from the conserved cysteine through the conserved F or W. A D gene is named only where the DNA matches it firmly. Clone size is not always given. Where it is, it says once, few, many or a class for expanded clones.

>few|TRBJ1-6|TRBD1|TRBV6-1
TGTGCCAGCAGGAGACAGGGTGATAATTCACCCCTCCACTTT
CASRRQGDNSPLHF
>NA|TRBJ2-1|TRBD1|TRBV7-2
TGTGCCAGCAGCTTCGTGACAGGGAAGTTCTTC
CASSFVTGKFF
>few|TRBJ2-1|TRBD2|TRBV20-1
TGCAGTGCTAGAGTGGCGGGAGGCCCTCATGAGCAGTTCTTC
CSARVAGGPHEQFF
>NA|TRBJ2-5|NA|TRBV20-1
TGCAGTGCCGGAGGGGGGGGAGGGCGAGAGACCCAGTACTTC
CSAGGGGGRETQYF
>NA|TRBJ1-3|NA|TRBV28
TGTGCCAGCAGTTCAAACACCATATATTTT
CASSSNTIYF
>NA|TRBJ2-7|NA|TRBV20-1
TGCAGTGCTCCCACCGGGACTGGCCTTCGTTCCTACGAGCAGTACTTC
CSAPTGTGLRSYEQYF
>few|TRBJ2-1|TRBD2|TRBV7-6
TGTGCCAGCAGCTTGGGGACTAGCCCTCTGCTTTACAATGAGCAGTTCTTC
CASSLGTSPLLYNEQFF
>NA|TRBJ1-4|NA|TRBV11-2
TGTGCCAGCAGCTTACTGACAGAAGAAAAACTGTTTTTT
CASSLLTEEKLFF
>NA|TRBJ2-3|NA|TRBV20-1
TGCAGTGCGGAGCGGTTCACAGATACGCAGTATTTT
CSAERFTDTQYF
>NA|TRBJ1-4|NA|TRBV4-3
TGCGCCAGCAGCCAAGGAATACTTATTAATGAAAAACTGTTTTTT
CASSQGILINEKLFF
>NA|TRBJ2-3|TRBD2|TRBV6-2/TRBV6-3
TGTGCCAGCAGTTCGGAGCGGGAGGGGCCCACAGATACGCAGTATTTT
CASSSEREGPTDTQYF
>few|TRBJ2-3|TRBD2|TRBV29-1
TGCAGCGGAAGTACTAGCGGGAGAGGAGCAGATACGCAGTATTTT
CSGSTSGRGADTQYF
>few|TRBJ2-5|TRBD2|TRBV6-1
TGTGCCAGCAGACTTCATTGGACTAGCGGGAGTGTGGAGACCCAGTACTTC
CASRLHWTSGSVETQYF
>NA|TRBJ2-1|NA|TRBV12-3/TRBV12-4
TGTGCCAGCAGTACGCACCCGGGTTCAGACCCGTTCTTC
CASSTHPGSDPFF
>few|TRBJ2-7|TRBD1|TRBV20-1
TGCAGTGCTAGCAAGGGGACAGGGACCTACGAGCAGTACTTC
CSASKGTGTYEQYF
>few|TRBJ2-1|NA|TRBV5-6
TGTGCCAGCAGCTATATCCCCGCAGGTTCCAATGAGCAGTTCTTC
CASSYIPAGSNEQFF
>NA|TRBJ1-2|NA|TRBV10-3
TGTGCCATCAGTGAGCAGGGATATGGCTACACCTTC
CAISEQGYGYTF
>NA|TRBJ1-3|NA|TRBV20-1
TGCAGTGCTAGCCCGGGCCCGGGGACACGGGGCTCTGGAAACACCATATATTTT
CSASPGPGTRGSGNTIYF
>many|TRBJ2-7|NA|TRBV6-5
TGTGCCAGCAGTTCCACCGGGACACCTTACGAGCAGTACTTC
CASSSTGTPYEQYF
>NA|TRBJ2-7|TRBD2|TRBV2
TGTGCCAGCAGTTGGACTAGCGGGAGCCTCTCCTACGAGCAGTACTTC
CASSWTSGSLSYEQYF
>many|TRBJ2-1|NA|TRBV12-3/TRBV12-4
TGTGCCAGCAGACCGGACGGCCGAAGCTCCTACAATGAGCAGTTCTTC
CASRPDGRSSYNEQFF
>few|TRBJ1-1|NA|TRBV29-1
TGCAGCGTTGAAGAGTCAATTGGTGAAGCTTTCTTT
CSVEESIGEAFF
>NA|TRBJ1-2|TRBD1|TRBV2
TGTGCCAGCACCCAACGACAGGGTACGGGCTCGGGCTACACCTTC
CASTQRQGTGSGYTF
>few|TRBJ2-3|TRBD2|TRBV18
TGTGCCAGCTCACCAGATCGGACTAGCGGGAACGGGCAGTATTTT
CASSPDRTSGNGQYF
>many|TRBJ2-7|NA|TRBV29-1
TGCAGCGTCGGGACCTACTACGAGCAGTACTTC
CSVGTYYEQYF
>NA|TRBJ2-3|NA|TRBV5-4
TGTGCCAGCAGCCCGCGAGGGGCAGATACGCAGTATTTT
CASSPRGADTQYF
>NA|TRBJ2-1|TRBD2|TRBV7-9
TGTGCCAGCAGCTGGGCTAGCGGGAGCTCCTACAATGAGCAGTTCTTC
CASSWASGSSYNEQFF
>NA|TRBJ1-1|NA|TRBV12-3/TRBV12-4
TGTGCCAGCACCACGAGGGACACTGAAGCTTTCTTT
CASTTRDTEAFF
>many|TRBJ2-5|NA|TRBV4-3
TGCGCCAGCAGCCAAGTCAGAGGCTTTGGAGAGACCCAGTACTTC
CASSQVRGFGETQYF
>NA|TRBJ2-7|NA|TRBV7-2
TGTGCCAGCAGCTTTCCGGGAACCTACGAGCAGTACTTC
CASSFPGTYEQYF
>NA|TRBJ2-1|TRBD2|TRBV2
TGTGCCAGCAGTGGGAGCGGGAGGGTCCCTAGCCTCTCCTACAATGAGCAGTTCTTC
CASSGSGRVPSLSYNEQFF
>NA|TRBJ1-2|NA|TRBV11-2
TGTGCCAGCAGCCAGACAGACTATGGCTACACCTTC
CASSQTDYGYTF
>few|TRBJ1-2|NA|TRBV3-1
TGTGCCAGCAGCCAAGAAGGACGGGAGACGGGCTACACCTTC
CASSQEGRETGYTF
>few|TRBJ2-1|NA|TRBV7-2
TGTGCCAGCGGTGCGGGACCCCAGAATGAGCAGTTCTTC
CASGAGPQNEQFF
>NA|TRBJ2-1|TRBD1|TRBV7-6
TGTGCCAGCAGCTTATCCGGACAGGGGTTGGAGCAGTTCTTC
CASSLSGQGLEQFF
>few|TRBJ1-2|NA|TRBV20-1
TGCAGTGCTACCTCGGAAGGAATCTATGGCTACACCTTC
CSATSEGIYGYTF
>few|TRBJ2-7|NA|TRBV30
TGTGCCTGGAGTGAGACCGGACAGCCCAGGCAGTACTTC
CAWSETGQPRQYF
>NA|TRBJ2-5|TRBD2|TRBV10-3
TGTGCCATCAGTGGGGGTAGCGGGAGCCAAGAGACCCAGTACTTC
CAISGGSGSQETQYF
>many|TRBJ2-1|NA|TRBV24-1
TGTGCCACCAGTGATTTGGGGGACCTACAGTTCTTC
CATSDLGDLQFF
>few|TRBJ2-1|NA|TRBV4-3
TGCGCCAGCAGCCAAGCTCTGGCTGTCAATGAGCAGTTCTTC
CASSQALAVNEQFF
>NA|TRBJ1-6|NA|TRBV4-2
TGTGCCAGCAGCGGCATTCGGGAGGCGAGTTATAATTCACCCCTCCACTTT
CASSGIREASYNSPLHF
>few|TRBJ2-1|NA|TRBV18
TGTGCCAGCTTAAGACCCGAAAATGAGCAGTTCTTC
CASLRPENEQFF
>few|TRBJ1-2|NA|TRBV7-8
TGTGCCAGCAGCTTGGGACCGGCTAAATGGGCTAACTATGGCTACACCTTC
CASSLGPAKWANYGYTF
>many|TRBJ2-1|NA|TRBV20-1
TGCAGTGCTAGAGAATGGGAGCAGTTCTTC
CSAREWEQFF
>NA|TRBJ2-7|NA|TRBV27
TGTGCCAGCAGTTTACGGGGTAATCTCTACGAGCAGTACTTC
CASSLRGNLYEQYF
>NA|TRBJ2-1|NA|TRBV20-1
TGCAGTGCTAGAGATATCAGTCCATCGCACAATGAGCAGTTCTTC
CSARDISPSHNEQFF
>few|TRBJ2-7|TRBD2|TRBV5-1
TGCGCCAGCAGCTTAGGGCAGACAGCGGGGGAGCAGTACTTC
CASSLGQTAGEQYF
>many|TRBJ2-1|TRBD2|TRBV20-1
TGCAGTGCTAGAGTTATTAGCGGGAGGGTAGGCAATGAGCAGTTCTTC
CSARVISGRVGNEQFF
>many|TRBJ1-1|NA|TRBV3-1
TGTGCCAGCAGCCAAGATTCGCTGACGTTCACTGAAGCTTTCTTT
CASSQDSLTFTEAFF
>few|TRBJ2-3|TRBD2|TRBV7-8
TGTGCCAGCAGCTTAAATCGCGGGAGGGGCACAGATACGCAGTATTTT
CASSLNRGRGTDTQYF
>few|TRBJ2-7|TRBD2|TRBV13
TGTGCCAGCAGCTTCCTGACTAGCGGGAGAAACGAGCAGTACTTC
CASSFLTSGRNEQYF
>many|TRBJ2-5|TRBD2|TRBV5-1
TGCGCCAGCACCCTAGGAGGACTAGCGATACAAGAGACCCAGTACTTC
CASTLGGLAIQETQYF
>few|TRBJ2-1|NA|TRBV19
TGTGCCAGTAGGCCGGGACTCACCAATGAGCAGTTCTTC
CASRPGLTNEQFF
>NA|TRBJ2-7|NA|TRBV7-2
TGTGCCAGCAGCTTATATCACCCAGCCCGCTACGGGCAGTACTTC
CASSLYHPARYGQYF
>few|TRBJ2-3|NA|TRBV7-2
TGTGCCAGCAGCTTAGCGCGGCTAGCCAGCGCGGCGGTAGATACGCAGTATTTT
CASSLARLASAAVDTQYF
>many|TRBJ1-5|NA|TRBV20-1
TGCAGTGCTAGAGATGGGTGGGGAGATCGGGGAAATCAGCCCCAGCATTTT
CSARDGWGDRGNQPQHF
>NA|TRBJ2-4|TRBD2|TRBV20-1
TGCAGTGCTGGGATAGCGGGAGCGGCCAAAAACATTCAGTACTTC
CSAGIAGAAKNIQYF
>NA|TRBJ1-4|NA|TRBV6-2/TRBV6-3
TGTGCCACCAGGGTCCAGGGAAATGAAAAACTGTTTTTT
CATRVQGNEKLFF
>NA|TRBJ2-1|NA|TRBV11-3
TGTGCCAGCAGCTCGTCGAGGGTCAATGAGCAGTTCTTC
CASSSSRVNEQFF
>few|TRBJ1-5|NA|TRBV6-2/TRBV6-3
TGTGCCAGCAGAGGAGGGCTGGGCGGTCAGCCCCAGCATTTT
CASRGGLGGQPQHF